This T cell receptor (beta chain) comes out of a study of blood T cell repertoires in COVID-19. In this sample, this clone turned up a few times. The assay was immunoSEQ multiplex PCR, and TCRdb's table has in-frame clones only and misses some. The table shows some 150,000 clones, with 80% to 90% occurring only once. V lost 6 bases and J 3 bases, leaving 23 bases between the germline ends. Germline CDR1 ENHRY, CDR2 SYGVKD. This CDR3 has 17 residues. This clonotype originated in a man younger than 30 with active or convalescent COVID-19. Sequences were obtained from peripheral blood. The chain recombines TRBV10-3 with TRBJ1-1; no firm D call. The CDR3 sequence: CAISKLPFDGGDTEAFF. Here the CDR3 DNA reads TGTGCCATCAGCAAACTGCCCTTTGACGGCGGGGACACTGAAGCTTTCTTT.